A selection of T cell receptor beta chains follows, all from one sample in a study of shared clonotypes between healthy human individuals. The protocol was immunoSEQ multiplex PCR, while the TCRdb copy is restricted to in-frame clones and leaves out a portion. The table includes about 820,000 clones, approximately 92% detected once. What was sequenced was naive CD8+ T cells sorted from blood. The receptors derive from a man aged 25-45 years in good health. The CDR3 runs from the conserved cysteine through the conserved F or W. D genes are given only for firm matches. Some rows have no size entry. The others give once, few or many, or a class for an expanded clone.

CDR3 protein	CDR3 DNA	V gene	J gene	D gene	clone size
CASSFGQGYEQYF	TGTGCCAGCAGCTTCGGGCAGGGTTACGAGCAGTACTTC	TRBV11-3	TRBJ2-7	-	-
CASSLFLGAATGELFF	TGTGCCAGCAGCTTATTTCTCGGGGCCGCCACCGGGGAGCTGTTTTTT	TRBV7-9	TRBJ2-2	-	-
CATSTLQGAYEKLFF	TGTGCCACCAGCACTCTACAGGGGGCGTATGAAAAACTGTTTTTT	TRBV15	TRBJ1-4	TRBD1	-
CASSSEGGNQPQHF	TGTGCCAGCAGCTCTGAGGGTGGCAATCAGCCCCAGCATTTT	TRBV7-9	TRBJ1-5	-	few
CASSLSTSDYEQYF	TGCGCCAGCAGCTTGTCGACTTCGGACTACGAGCAGTACTTC	TRBV5-1	TRBJ2-7	-	-
CASSLGLNTEAFF	TGTGCCAGCAGTTTAGGGCTAAACACTGAAGCTTTCTTT	TRBV27	TRBJ1-1	-	-
CASSLSSGPFYEQYF	TGTGCCAGCAGTTTATCTTCGGGGCCTTTCTACGAGCAGTACTTC	TRBV27	TRBJ2-7	-	-
CATRDRGRLGLGFGYGYTF	TGTGCCACCAGGGACAGGGGGCGCTTAGGATTAGGCTTTGGGTATGGCTACACCTTC	TRBV28	TRBJ1-2	TRBD1	-
CASSFRLLGGSSYEQYF	TGTGCCAGCAGCTTTCGACTTCTCGGCGGGAGCTCCTACGAGCAGTACTTC	TRBV7-2	TRBJ2-7	TRBD2	-
CASSLEGVSSYNEQFF	TGTGCCAGCAGCCTAGAGGGGGTTAGCTCCTACAATGAGCAGTTCTTC	TRBV7-2	TRBJ2-1	-	-
CASRGENLIQETQYF	TGTGCCAGCAGGGGGGAGAACCTCATCCAAGAGACCCAGTACTTC	TRBV7-9	TRBJ2-5	-	once